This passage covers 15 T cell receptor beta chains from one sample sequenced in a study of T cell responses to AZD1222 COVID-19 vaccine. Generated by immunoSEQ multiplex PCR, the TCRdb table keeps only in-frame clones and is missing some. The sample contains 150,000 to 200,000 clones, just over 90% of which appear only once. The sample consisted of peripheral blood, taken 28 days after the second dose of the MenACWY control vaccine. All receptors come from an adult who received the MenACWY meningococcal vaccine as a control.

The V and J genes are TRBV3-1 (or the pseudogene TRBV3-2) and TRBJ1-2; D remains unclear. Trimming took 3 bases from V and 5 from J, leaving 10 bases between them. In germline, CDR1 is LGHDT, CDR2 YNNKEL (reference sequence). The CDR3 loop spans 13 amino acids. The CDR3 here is CASSQSKRYGYTF. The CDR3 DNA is TGTGCCAGCAGCCAGAGTAAGAGGTATGGCTACACCTTC.

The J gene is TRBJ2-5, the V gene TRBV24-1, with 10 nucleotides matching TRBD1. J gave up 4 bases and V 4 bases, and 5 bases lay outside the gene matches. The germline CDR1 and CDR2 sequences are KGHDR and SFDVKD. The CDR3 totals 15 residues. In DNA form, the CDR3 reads TGTGCCACCAGTGAACTCGGACAGGGGGGAGAGACCCAGTACTTC. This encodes CATSELGQGGETQYF.

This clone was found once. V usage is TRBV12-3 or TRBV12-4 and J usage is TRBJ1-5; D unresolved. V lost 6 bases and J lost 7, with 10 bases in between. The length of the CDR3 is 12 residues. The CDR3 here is CASSQQWQPQHF. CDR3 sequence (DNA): TGTGCCAGCAGCCAGCAGTGGCAGCCCCAGCATTTT.

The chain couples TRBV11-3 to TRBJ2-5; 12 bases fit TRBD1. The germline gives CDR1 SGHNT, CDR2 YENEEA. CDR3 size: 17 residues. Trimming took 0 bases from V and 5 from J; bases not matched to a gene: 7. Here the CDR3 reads CASSLDAGTGGQETQYF. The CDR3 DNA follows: TGTGCCAGCAGCTTAGACGCCGGGACAGGGGGCCAGGAGACCCAGTACTTC.

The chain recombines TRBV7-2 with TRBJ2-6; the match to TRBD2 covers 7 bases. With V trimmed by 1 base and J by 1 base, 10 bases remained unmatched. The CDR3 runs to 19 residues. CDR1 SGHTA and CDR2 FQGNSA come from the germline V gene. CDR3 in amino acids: CASSLGPPGTMSGANVLTF. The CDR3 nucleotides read TGTGCCAGCAGCTTAGGGCCCCCAGGGACTATGTCTGGGGCCAACGTCCTGACTTTC.

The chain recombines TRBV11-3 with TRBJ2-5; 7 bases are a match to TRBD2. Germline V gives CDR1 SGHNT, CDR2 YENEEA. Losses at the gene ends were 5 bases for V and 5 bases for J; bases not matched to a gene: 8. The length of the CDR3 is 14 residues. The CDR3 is CASSISGPRETQYF. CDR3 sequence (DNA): TGTGCCAGCAGCATTAGCGGGCCACGGGAGACCCAGTACTTC.

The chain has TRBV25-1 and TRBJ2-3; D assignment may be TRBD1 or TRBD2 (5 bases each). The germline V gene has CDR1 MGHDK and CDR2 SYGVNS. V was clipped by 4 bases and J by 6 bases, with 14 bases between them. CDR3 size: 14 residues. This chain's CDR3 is CASSGLGGRDTQYF. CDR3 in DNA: TGTGCCAGCAGTGGTCTTGGGGGTCGGGATACGCAGTATTTT.

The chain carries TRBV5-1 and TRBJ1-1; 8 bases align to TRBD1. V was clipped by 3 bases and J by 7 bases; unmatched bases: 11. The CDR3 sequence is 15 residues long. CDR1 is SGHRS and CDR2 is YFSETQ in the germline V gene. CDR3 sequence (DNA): TGCGCCAGCAGCTCCCCCGGACAGGGTAAGAGTGAAGCTTTCTTT. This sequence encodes CASSSPGQGKSEAFF.

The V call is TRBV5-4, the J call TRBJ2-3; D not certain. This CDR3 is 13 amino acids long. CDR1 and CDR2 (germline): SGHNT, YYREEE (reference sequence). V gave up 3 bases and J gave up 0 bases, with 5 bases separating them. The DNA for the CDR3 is TGTGCCAGCAGCTCTACTAGCACAGATACGCAGTATTTT. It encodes CASSSTSTDTQYF. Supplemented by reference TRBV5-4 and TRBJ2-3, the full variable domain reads ETGVTQSPTHLIKTRGQQVTLRCSSQSGHNTVSWYQQALGQGPQFIFQYYREEENGRGNFPPRFSGLQFPNYSSELNVNALELDDSALYLCASSSTSTDTQYFGPGTRLTVL.

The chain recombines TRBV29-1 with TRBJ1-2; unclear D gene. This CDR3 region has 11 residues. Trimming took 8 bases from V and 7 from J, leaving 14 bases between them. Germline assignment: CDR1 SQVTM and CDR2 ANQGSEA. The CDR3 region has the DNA TGCAGCTCGGAAGTGTTCGGTGGCTACACCTTC. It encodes CSSEVFGGYTF.

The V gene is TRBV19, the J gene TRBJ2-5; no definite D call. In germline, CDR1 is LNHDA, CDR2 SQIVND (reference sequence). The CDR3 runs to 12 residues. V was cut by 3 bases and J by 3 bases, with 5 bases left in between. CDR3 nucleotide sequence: TGTGCCAGTAGTATGCGCGAAGAGACCCAGTACTTC. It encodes CASSMREETQYF.

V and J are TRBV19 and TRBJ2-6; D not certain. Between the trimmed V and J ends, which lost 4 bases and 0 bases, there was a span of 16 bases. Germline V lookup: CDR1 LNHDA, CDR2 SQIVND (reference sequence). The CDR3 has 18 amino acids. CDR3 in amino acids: CASSTPRGPDSGANVLTF. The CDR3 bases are TGTGCCAGTAGTACCCCGCGTGGTCCCGACTCTGGGGCCAACGTCCTGACTTTC.

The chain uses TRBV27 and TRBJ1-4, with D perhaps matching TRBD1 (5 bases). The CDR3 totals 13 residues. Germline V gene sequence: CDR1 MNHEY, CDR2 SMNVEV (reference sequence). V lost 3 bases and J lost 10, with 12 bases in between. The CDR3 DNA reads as TGTGCCAGCAGTTTTAGAGGGGAACGAAAACTGTTTTTT. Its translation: CASSFRGERKLFF.

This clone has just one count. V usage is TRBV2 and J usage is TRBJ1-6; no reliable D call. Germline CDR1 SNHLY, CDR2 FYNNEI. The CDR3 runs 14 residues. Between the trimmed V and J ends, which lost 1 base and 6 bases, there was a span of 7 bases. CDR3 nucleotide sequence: TGTGCCAGCAGTGAAGTGAGACTTAATTCACCCCTCCACTTT. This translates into CASSEVRLNSPLHF. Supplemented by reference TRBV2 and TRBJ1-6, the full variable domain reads EPEVTQTPSHQVTQMGQEVILRCVPISNHLYFYWYRQILGQKVEFLVSFYNNEISEKSEIFDDQFSVERPDGSNFTLKIRSTKLEDSAMYFCASSEVRLNSPLHFGNGTRLTVT.

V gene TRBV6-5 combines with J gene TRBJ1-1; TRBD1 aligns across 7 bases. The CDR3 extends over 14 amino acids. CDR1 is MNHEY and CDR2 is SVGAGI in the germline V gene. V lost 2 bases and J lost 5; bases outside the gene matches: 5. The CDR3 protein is CASSYQGQTTEAFF. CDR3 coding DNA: TGTGCCAGCAGTTACCAGGGACAGACGACTGAAGCTTTCTTT.